This entry concerns a single TCR beta chain. This CDR3 has 15 residues. After removal of 5 bases from V and 8 bases from J, the junction contained 10 bases not matched to a gene. The germline CDR1 and CDR2 sequences are SEHNR and FQNEAQ (reference sequence). This sample was taken from a study of blood T cell repertoires in COVID-19. Turning to the study itself: The cDNA or gDNA used as material had been derived from T cells, B-cell-depleted T cells, or PBMCs.

Enrollees, about 18 to 89 years old, lived in 24 US areas. Participants had their cohort set by participant-reported clinical history. Authors' analysis steps: Amplification from reference gene primers served as the basis for estimated nucleated cell counts. The protocol was immunoSEQ multiplex PCR, while the TCRdb copy is restricted to in-frame clones and leaves out a portion. V, J and clone size were drawn from that table, and D and trimming were deduced from the DNA. The profile covers about 270,000 clones, with around 90% appearing a single time and over 3.5% taken by the ten largest. The chain links TRBV7-9 to TRBJ2-1, with 9 nucleotides matching TRBD1. The sequenced sample consisted of PBMCs or T cells enriched from blood (not recorded which). This receptor was obtained from a woman aged 25 to 39 with acute COVID-19. This chain's CDR3 is CASSHRDREGDEQFF. The CDR3 DNA follows: TGTGCCAGCAGCCACCGGGACAGGGAGGGGGATGAGCAGTTCTTC.